The present TCR beta chain was sequenced within a study of human T cells and chemical hapten exposure. On the study more broadly: Across the whole study, which lasted about 5.5 months, patients were given diphenylcyclopropenone on the scalp once a week. Minor pooled library volume differences mainly drove per-sample TCR yield variation.

Germline CDR1 DFQATT, CDR2 SNEGSKA (reference sequence). The CDR3 length is 12 residues. With 5 bases removed from V and 3 bases from J, the gap between germline ends came to 11 bases. TCRdb used MiXCR to reprocess the RACE reads, holding one entry per CDR3 protein. The table lists approximately 260,000 distinct CDR3 sequences, roughly 8.9% of them singletons. Time point given: pre-sensitization, week 0. The treatment denotes: therapeutic diphenylcyclopropenone sensitization with weekly scalp DPC. The study extracted total RNA from unfractionated whole blood. The TCR comes from a woman aged 40 to 55 with alopecia areata. Some clones in this sample may be carry-over from other donors' samples. The chain links TRBV20-1 to TRBJ2-7, with unresolved D. This specimen consisted of whole blood, obtained in connection with sensitization to the hapten diphenylcyclopropenone (DPC). The CDR3 loop reads CSAPGLNYEQYF. The CDR3 nucleotides are TGCAGTGCTCCCGGGTTGAACTACGAGCAGTACTTC.